This T cell receptor (beta chain) was captured by sequencing in a study of Ad26.COV2.S vaccination and SARS-CoV-2 variants. Study at large: The study gave Ad26.COV2.S intramuscularly, once or twice 56 days apart.

Points on this clone: Its cognate antigen is unknown.

Study results and caveats: The TCR-based breadth and depth measures might underestimate overall T cell responses. Vaccine recipients surpassed placebo recipients in spike-specific TCR breadth.

The V and J ends lost 0 bases and 2 bases respectively, with 14 bases between them. CDR1 and CDR2 from the germline V gene are SGHRS and YFSETQ. CDR3 length: 16 residues. Indicated treatment: some 19 received Ad26.COV2.S at low or high dose, single or two shots; 5 received placebo; per-sample allocation not given. Sampling occurred on day 63 after the first vaccine or placebo injection. Using immunoSEQ multiplex PCR, the repertoire was profiled, and TCRdb retains in-frame clones only, with some absent. The sample lists over 250,000 clones; around 87% were seen once. This TCR was recovered from a person between 18 and 59 years old who received the Ad26.COV2.S COVID-19 vaccine or a placebo. The J gene is TRBJ2-5, the V gene TRBV5-1; tentatively, D is TRBD1 (6 bases). Sequences were derived from peripheral blood, sampled in a trial of Ad26.COV2.S vaccine versus placebo. Written as DNA, the CDR3 is TGCGCCAGCAGCTTGGCCTTGGACAGTCGACAAGAGACCCAGTACTTC. It is translated as CASSLALDSRQETQYF.